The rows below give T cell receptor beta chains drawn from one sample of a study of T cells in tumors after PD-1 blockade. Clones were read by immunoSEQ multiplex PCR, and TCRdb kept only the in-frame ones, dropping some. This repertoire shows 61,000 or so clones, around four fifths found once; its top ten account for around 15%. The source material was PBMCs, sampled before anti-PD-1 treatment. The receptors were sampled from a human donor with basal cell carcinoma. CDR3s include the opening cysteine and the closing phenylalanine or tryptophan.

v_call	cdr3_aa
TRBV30	CAWRGSPRPRTGELFF
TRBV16	CASSDNPGTYEQYF
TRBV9	CASSWGQGRGETQYF
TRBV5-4	CASSFTDSNEQFF
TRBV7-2	CASSLQEAGELFF
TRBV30	CAWSVRRSTEAFF
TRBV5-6	CASSLTGQNQPQHF
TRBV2	CASSKGRGSNYGYTF
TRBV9	CASSVGGAGGAETQYF
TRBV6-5	CASSYGGFTGELFF
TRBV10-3	CATRRGLYGYTF
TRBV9	CASSYHDRIDSGNTIYF
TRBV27	CASSSRFADSYEQYF
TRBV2	CASNPRTSNTGELFF
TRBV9	CASSVATGGRNTDTQYF
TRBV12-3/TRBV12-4	CASSLTPGEQYF
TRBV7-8	CASSLESTYGYTF
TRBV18	CASSPPERAANEKLFF
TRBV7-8	CASSQTDSRAFF
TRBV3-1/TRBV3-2	CASSARSGTDTQYF
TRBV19	CASSPGRAKGNQPQHF
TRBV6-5	CASSGGENTEAFF
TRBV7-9	CASSAQGANSPLHF
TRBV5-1	CASRERGGGADTQYF
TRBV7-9	CASSLGSWGTTEAFF
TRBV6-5	CASSLFPHQPQHF
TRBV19	CASSIAAGRTGELFF
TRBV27	CASSRWVGGASGELFF
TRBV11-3	CASSLTGGMANSPLHF
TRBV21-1	CASSNRLGNTIYF
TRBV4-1	CASSQELKNPAYEQYF
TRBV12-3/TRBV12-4	CASSLGLAPNSFF
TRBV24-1	CATSDLRVVSDTQYF
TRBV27	CASSKKTGLSLEEQFF
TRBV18	CASSPSGSPLAGNTIYF
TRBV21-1	CASSSRDSGVQETQYF
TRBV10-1	CASSDNPGIGNTIYF
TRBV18	CASRPMGMRTGDGYTF
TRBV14	CASSQAGGGGNEQFF
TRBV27	CASGLRGSFRGYTF
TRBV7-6	CASSGDRGRGGNIQYF
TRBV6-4	CASSAPGGDTQYF
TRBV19	CASTLGRMETSGANVLTF
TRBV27	CASSRDRVSGYTF
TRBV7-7	CASSPGTPSYNEQFF
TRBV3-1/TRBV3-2	CASSQAVRLAVNEQFF
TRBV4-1	CASSPLITVLHEQYF